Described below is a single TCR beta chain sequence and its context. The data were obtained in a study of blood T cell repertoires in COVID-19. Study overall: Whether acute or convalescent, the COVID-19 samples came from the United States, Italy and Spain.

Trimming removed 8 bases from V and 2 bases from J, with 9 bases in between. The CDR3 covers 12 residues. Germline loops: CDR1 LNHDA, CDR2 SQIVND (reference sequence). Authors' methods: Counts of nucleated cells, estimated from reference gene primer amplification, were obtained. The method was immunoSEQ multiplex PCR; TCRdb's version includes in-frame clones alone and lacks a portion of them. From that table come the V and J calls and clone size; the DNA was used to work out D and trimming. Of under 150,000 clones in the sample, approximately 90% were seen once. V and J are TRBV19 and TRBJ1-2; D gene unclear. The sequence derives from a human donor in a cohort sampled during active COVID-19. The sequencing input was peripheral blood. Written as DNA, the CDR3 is TGTGCCAGTCGAGGGCCAAACTATGGCTACACCTTC. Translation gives CASRGPNYGYTF.